The present TCR beta chain was sequenced within a study of regulatory T cells in long-lasting Graves disease. Study outcomes and limitations: Persistent Graves' patients showed reduced TCR diversity versus newly diagnosed patients.

The CDR3 spans 15 residues. Germline CDR1 reads KGHSH; CDR2 reads LQKENI. V shed 6 bases and J 0 bases; nucleotides not matched to a gene: 7. The authors built TCR beta libraries using iRepertoire HTBI primers and Arm-PCR of CDR3 regions. Using its own MiXCR run on the multiplex PCR reads, TCRdb lists one record per CDR3 protein. The table lists fewer than 550,000 distinct CDR3 sequences, about 16% of them singletons. There are many counts of this clonotype. Its cognate antigen is unknown. Documented time point: newly diagnosed GD, antithyroid drugs for less than 3 months. Following extraction of RNA from PBMCs, that RNA was used to make the TCR library. Guidelines of the American Thyroid Association were used to diagnose Graves' disease. The source of the patients was an endocrinology department in Xi'an, China. Approximately 9 milliliters of peripheral blood were taken and placed in EDTA tubes. In addition, the sample was reused for a study of T cells in Graves' hyperthyroidism and ophthalmopathy.

The sequencing here drew on peripheral blood mononuclear cells (PBMCs), taken at new diagnosis, from a patient treated with antithyroid drugs. V is TRBV18 and J is TRBJ1-2; the match to TRBD1 covers 7 bases. This clonotype was sampled from a woman between 40 and 65 years old with Graves disease. In DNA, the CDR3 is TGTGCCAGCTCCCCCGGGACAGAAGCTAACTATGGCTACACCTTC. This gives the protein CASSPGTEANYGYTF.